The present TCR beta chain was sequenced within a study of cytomegalovirus exposure and HLA in healthy donors. Study-level points and caveats: Later work found most CMV-associated TCR beta chains apparently HLA-restricted.

Researchers ran the PCR with 60 Vbeta and 13 Jbeta primers. Profiled with immunoSEQ multiplex PCR; TCRdb holds only in-frame clones, not every one. This sample has about 190,000 clones, with roughly 84% found just once. The CDR3 contains 18 residues. Germline CDR1 is SGDLS and CDR2 is YYNGEE. With 4 bases removed from V and 0 bases from J, the gap between germline ends came to 19 bases. As regards this clone: Its antigen is undetermined.

This rearrangement joins TRBV9 to TRBJ1-4; a possible D gene is TRBD1 (5 bases). The sequence was collected from a boy aged 10-17 years in good health and CMV-seronegative. The source material was PBMCs. In DNA form, the CDR3 reads TGTGCCAGCAGCCCCAGTGGGGCCAGCAAAGCAACTAATGAAAAACTGTTTTTT. Protein sequence: CASSPSGASKATNEKLFF.